The 28 T cell receptor beta chains below were found in one sample sequenced in a study of T cell responses to AZD1222 COVID-19 vaccine. Sequenced by immunoSEQ multiplex PCR; TCRdb stores in-frame clones only, minus some. The table shows tens of thousands of clones, with around 89% occurring only once. Sample: peripheral blood, taken on day 0 of MenACWY control vaccination. The receptor source for this set is an adult in good health.

The chain has TRBV19 and TRBJ2-6, with D unresolved. V lost 4 bases and J lost 2, with 15 bases in between. This CDR3 is 17 amino acids long. Germline V gene lookup returns CDR1 LNHDA and CDR2 SQIVND (reference sequence). CDR3 DNA: TGTGCCAGTAGTACGAGCTCCCAGGCAGCTGGGGCCAACGTCCTGACTTTC. Protein product: CASSTSSQAAGANVLTF. Filled out from reference TRBV19 and TRBJ2-6, the complete variable domain reads DGGITQSPKYLFRKEGQNVTLSCEQNLNHDAMYWYRQDPGQGLRLIYYSQIVNDFQKGDIAEGYSVSREKKESFPLTVTSAQKNPTAFYLCASSTSSQAAGANVLTFGAGSRLTVL.

The rearrangement uses TRBV28 and TRBJ2-7; 9 nucleotides agree with TRBD2. Unmatched junction bases numbered 11, after V lost 3 bases and J lost 2 bases. This CDR3 is built from 17 residues. Germline values: CDR1 MDHEN, CDR2 SYDVKM. The CDR3 is CASSFGGSSGTTYEQYF. The CDR3 DNA is TGTGCCAGCAGTTTTGGGGGTTCTAGCGGGACGACCTACGAGCAGTACTTC.

This clone was counted once. CDR3 bases: TGTGCCATCAGTGGGGGGACTAGCGGGTCCTACGAGCAGTACTTC. It encodes CAISGGTSGSYEQYF. The chain combines TRBV10-3 with TRBJ2-7; 12 bases fit TRBD2. Looked up from germline, CDR1 is ENHRY and CDR2 is SYGVKD. The CDR3 has 15 amino acids. The V gene end was trimmed by 4 bases and the J gene end by 1 base; junction bases not matched to a gene: 2.

This chain's CDR3 is CASGLVQWDQPGTGRGLYGYTF. The DNA of the CDR3 is TGTGCTAGTGGTTTGGTACAGTGGGACCAGCCAGGGACAGGGAGGGGGCTCTATGGCTACACCTTC. The rearrangement joins TRBV12-5 to TRBJ1-2; 9 bases are a match to TRBD1. CDR3 length: 22 amino acids. The V gene end was trimmed by 0 bases and the J gene end by 4 bases; junction bases not matched to a gene: 24. Germline values: CDR1 LGHNT, CDR2 FRNRAP.

This sequence joins TRBV5-6 and TRBJ1-5, with 7 bases identical to TRBD1. This CDR3 spans 14 amino acids. Germline assignment: CDR1 SGHDT and CDR2 YYEEEE. With 2 bases clipped from V and 2 bases from J, the junction kept 1 base outside the gene matches. In DNA form, the CDR3 reads TGTGCCAGCAGCTTAGGGGGCGGCAATCAGCCCCAGCATTTT. This translates into CASSLGGGNQPQHF. Variable domain in full (rest from reference TRBV5-6 and TRBJ1-5): DAGVTQSPTHLIKTRGQQVTLRCSPKSGHDTVSWYQQALGQGPQFIFQYYEEEERQRGNFPDRFSGHQFPNYSSELNVNALLLGDSALYLCASSLGGGNQPQHFGDGTRLSIL.

This chain joins TRBV30 and TRBJ2-7; 9 positions agree with TRBD2. Trimming took 5 bases from V and 1 from J; bases not matched to a gene: 6. The CDR3 runs to 14 residues. Germline V gene data show CDR1 as GTSNPN and CDR2 as SVGIG (reference sequence). The CDR3 nucleotides are TGTGCCTGGCTGAGACTAGCGGATTCCTACGAGCAGTACTTC. It is translated as CAWLRLADSYEQYF.

This chain connects TRBV25-1 to TRBJ2-2; tentative D call: TRBD2 (5 bases). The CDR3 is made up of 12 amino acids. Germline loops: CDR1 MGHDK, CDR2 SYGVNS. V lost 8 bases to trimming and J lost 7 bases, with 11 bases between them. CDR3 amino acids: CASGREGGELFF. CDR3 nucleotide sequence: TGTGCCAGCGGGAGAGAGGGCGGGGAGCTGTTTTTT.

The chain employs TRBV7-2 and TRBJ2-7; D ambiguous. The CDR3 length is 13 residues. Germline-derived CDR1 and CDR2 are SGHTA and FQGNSA. Trimming took 5 bases from V and 7 from J, leaving 15 bases between them. DNA for the CDR3: TGTGCCAGCAGCCTTAGGTCTTCTATAGAGCAGTACTTC. Translated, it gives CASSLRSSIEQYF. The entire variable domain, with the rest obtained from reference TRBV7-2 and TRBJ2-7, is as follows: GAGVSQSPSNKVTEKGKDVELRCDPISGHTALYWYRQSLGQGLEFLIYFQGNSAPDKSGLPSDRFSAERTGGSVSTLTIQRTQQEDSAVYLCASSLRSSIEQYFGPGTRLTVT.

J is TRBJ2-7 and V is TRBV7-9; TRBD1 matches 7 bases. J lost 6 bases, V lost 5 bases, and 7 bases had no gene match. Germline V lookup: CDR1 SEHNR, CDR2 FQNEAQ (reference sequence). There are 13 residues in the CDR3. This chain's CDR3 is CASSKTGVGEQYF. DNA for the CDR3: TGTGCCAGCAGCAAAACAGGGGTCGGCGAGCAGTACTTC. Looking up the rest from reference TRBV7-9 and TRBJ2-7 gives the full variable domain: DTGVSQNPRHKITKRGQNVTFRCDPISEHNRLYWYRQTLGQGPEFLTYFQNEAQLEKSRLLSDRFSAERPKGSFSTLEIQRTEQGDSAMYLCASSKTGVGEQYFGPGTRLTVT.

The chain recombines TRBV29-1 with TRBJ2-7; D possibly corresponds to TRBD1 (6 bases). V was shortened by 6 bases and J by 5 bases, with 17 bases between the two germline ends. Germline CDR1 SQVTM, CDR2 ANQGSEA. The length of the CDR3 is 13 residues. DNA for the CDR3: TGCAGCGTCCGGGACATACCCCTCCACGAGCAGTACTTC. Protein sequence: CSVRDIPLHEQYF.

The chain couples TRBV29-1 to TRBJ2-3, with D tentatively TRBD1 (6 bases). The V gene lost 3 bases and the J gene lost 3 bases, with 13 bases spanning the gap. In germline, CDR1 is SQVTM, CDR2 ANQGSEA. This CDR3 region has 14 residues. The chain's CDR3 is CSVDAGVITDTQYF. The DNA of the CDR3 is TGCAGCGTTGATGCAGGGGTAATTACAGATACGCAGTATTTT.

Only a few counts were recorded for this clone. The chain employs TRBV19 and TRBJ1-1; 9 bases are shared with TRBD1. Germline V lookup: CDR1 LNHDA, CDR2 SQIVND (reference sequence). This CDR3 spans 14 amino acids. After removal of 7 bases from V and 3 bases from J, the junction contained 6 bases not matched to a gene. The CDR3 here is CASIRGQGYTEAFF. The CDR3 bases are TGTGCCAGTATCAGGGGACAGGGATACACTGAAGCTTTCTTT.

The genes are TRBV27 and TRBJ1-2, with D tentatively TRBD1 (6 bases). The CDR3 sequence is 15 residues long. V lost 4 bases, J lost 6 bases, and 18 bases lay in between. Germline CDR1 and CDR2: MNHEY and SMNVEV (reference sequence). The CDR3 spells CASSSYPGTYDGYTF. The CDR3, as DNA: TGTGCCAGCAGTTCCTACCCCGGGACATACGATGGCTACACCTTC.

The chain is built from TRBV28 and TRBJ1-1, with TRBD1 matching 8 bases. CDR1 and CDR2 from the germline V gene are MDHEN and SYDVKM. The CDR3 spans 16 residues. V lost 3 bases to trimming and J lost 5 bases; unmatched junction nucleotides: 11. As DNA, the CDR3 is TGTGCCAGCAGTTTCCCCCGGGACAGGTCTCGGACTGAAGCTTTCTTT. Its protein product is CASSFPRDRSRTEAFF.

V and J are TRBV7-6 and TRBJ2-1, with D tentatively TRBD2 (6 bases). V lost 0 bases and J lost 5, with 11 bases in between. This CDR3 is built from 15 residues. Germline V gives CDR1 SGHVS, CDR2 FNYEAQ. The CDR3 nucleotides are TGTGCCAGCAGCTTAGCTAGCGGTCAGCACAATGAGCAGTTCTTC. It yields the protein CASSLASGQHNEQFF.

The J gene is TRBJ1-2, the V gene TRBV12-3 or TRBV12-4; D unclear. The CDR3 is 13 amino acids. The germline V and J ends were trimmed by 3 bases and 4 bases, with 9 bases remaining between them. CDR3 nucleotide sequence: TGTGCCAGCAGTTTGGCAGCCTCCTATGGCTACACCTTC. Amino acid sequence: CASSLAASYGYTF.

The chain couples TRBV27 to TRBJ1-6; weak D call: TRBD1 (6 bases). The germline CDR1 and CDR2 sequences are MNHEY and SMNVEV (reference sequence). The CDR3 covers 17 residues. V dropped 7 bases and J dropped 7 bases, with 23 bases sitting between them. CDR3 DNA: TGTGCCAGCACCCTACGGGCACAGGGCTATTCGAATTCACCCCTCCACTTT. Translating it yields CASTLRAQGYSNSPLHF.

This clone was seen only a few times. The chain employs TRBV7-2 and TRBJ1-1, with D perhaps TRBD1 (5 bases). V gave up 5 bases and J gave up 0 bases, with 10 bases separating them. The CDR3 extends over 14 amino acids. Germline V lookup: CDR1 SGHTA, CDR2 FQGNSA. CDR3: CASSNRQMNTEAFF. The CDR3 DNA reads as TGTGCCAGCAGCAATCGACAGATGAACACTGAAGCTTTCTTT.

The chain recombines TRBV25-1 with TRBJ1-2; D is undetermined. Per germline, CDR1 MGHDK and CDR2 SYGVNS. The CDR3 is made up of 12 amino acids. The germline V and J ends were trimmed by 2 bases and 2 bases, with 3 bases remaining between them. The CDR3 protein is CASSEPNYGYTF. The CDR3 nucleotides are TGTGCCAGCAGTGAACCGAACTATGGCTACACCTTC.

The V and J genes are TRBV9 and TRBJ2-7, with D tentatively TRBD2 (5 bases). The CDR3 length is 14 residues. The ends were cut back, 3 bases at V and 1 base at J, with 11 bases in the middle. Germline V gene data show CDR1 as SGDLS and CDR2 as YYNGEE. The CDR3 region is CASSAWTGSYEQYF. DNA for the CDR3: TGTGCCAGCAGCGCATGGACTGGATCCTACGAGCAGTACTTC.

The chain employs TRBV7-2 and TRBJ1-3; D perhaps matches TRBD1 (5 bases). Germline lookup yields CDR1 SGHTA and CDR2 FQGNSA. Trimming removed 3 bases at V and 7 bases at J, with 10 bases between. The CDR3 totals 13 residues. The CDR3 sequence: CASSLGVVNTIYF. CDR3 coding DNA: TGTGCCAGCAGCTTGGGGGTGGTCAACACCATATATTTT.

The J gene is TRBJ1-1, the V gene TRBV29-1; 9 bases line up with TRBD1. The length of the CDR3 is 13 residues. V lost 3 bases and J lost 10; bases outside the gene matches: 9. The germline V gene encodes CDR1 SQVTM and CDR2 ANQGSEA. CDR3 nucleotides: TGCAGCGTTGATAACAGGGGGCTCCGGGGAGCTTTCTTT. It codes for CSVDNRGLRGAFF.

This clone was observed once. The V gene is TRBV25-1, the J gene TRBJ1-4; 9 nucleotides match TRBD1. After removal of 6 bases from V and 5 bases from J, the junction contained 7 bases not matched to a gene. The CDR3 has 15 amino acids. The V gene's germline CDR1 is MGHDK and CDR2 SYGVNS. This CDR3 reads CASSPTGGGNEKLFF. The CDR3 coding sequence is TGTGCCAGCAGCCCAACAGGGGGCGGCAATGAAAAACTGTTTTTT. Drawing the rest from reference TRBV25-1 and TRBJ1-4, the complete variable domain is EADIYQTPRYLVIGTGKKITLECSQTMGHDKMYWYQQDPGMELHLIHYSYGVNSTEKGDLSSESTVSRIRTEHFPLTLESARPSHTSQYLCASSPTGGGNEKLFFGSGTQLSVL.

This clone appeared once. The chain uses TRBV12-3 or TRBV12-4 and TRBJ1-5; tentative D call: TRBD1 (5 bases). Trimming pared 6 bases from V and 7 bases from J, leaving 10 bases between. The CDR3 consists of 12 residues. CDR3 sequence: CASSRAGQPQHF. For the CDR3, the DNA is TGTGCCAGCAGCAGGGCCGGACAGCCCCAGCATTTT.

As regards this clone: In the same sample, other DNA sequences code for this CDR3. The chain is built from TRBV12-3 or TRBV12-4 and TRBJ1-1; no reliable D call. V was trimmed by 3 bases and J by 3 bases, leaving 8 bases between them. There are 13 residues in the CDR3. For the CDR3, the DNA is TGTGCCAGCAGTTTTACGGCAGACACTGAAGCTTTCTTT. Amino acids: CASSFTADTEAFF.

The chain links TRBV14 to TRBJ2-7; D gene ambiguous. The CDR3 is 15 amino acids. Per the germline V gene, CDR1 is SGHDN and CDR2 is FVKESK. The germline V and J ends were trimmed by 0 bases and 3 bases, with 12 bases remaining between them. CDR3 region: CASSQDSVSYYEQYF. CDR3 DNA: TGTGCCAGCAGCCAAGATTCCGTAAGCTACTACGAGCAGTACTTC.

This clone was recorded only once. The chain carries TRBV6-5 and TRBJ2-3; unclear D gene. The CDR3 loop spans 10 amino acids. Germline V lookup: CDR1 MNHEY, CDR2 SVGAGI. Trimming cost V 7 bases and J 4 bases, with 3 bases left between them. The CDR3 here is CASTADTQYF. The DNA for the CDR3 is TGTGCCAGCACAGCAGATACGCAGTATTTT.

This clone was counted only a few times. The chain joins TRBV5-4 to TRBJ2-1; no reliable D call. Per germline, CDR1 SGHNT and CDR2 YYREEE (reference sequence). The V and J ends lost 0 bases and 0 bases respectively, with 7 bases between them. The CDR3 extends over 15 amino acids. The CDR3 is CASSLERISYNEQFF. CDR3 nucleotide sequence: TGTGCCAGCAGCTTGGAGAGGATCTCCTACAATGAGCAGTTCTTC.